These T cell receptor beta chains were read from a single sample in a study of T cells after yellow fever vaccination. Each CDR3 protein is one row after TCRdb ran MiXCR on the 5' RACE reads. Among hundreds of thousands of distinct CDR3 sequences listed, 9% to 15% were seen once. The specimen comprised PBMCs, sampled on the day of the yellow fever booster vaccination. Every receptor here comes from a man aged 30-40 years who received the YFV17D yellow fever vaccine. Each CDR3 is given with its conserved first and last residue. A D gene is named only where the DNA matches it firmly. Only part of the rows carry a size: once, few, many, or a class if the clone is expanded.

size: -; D: -; V: TRBV10-3; J: TRBJ1-2; CDR3: CATRAPANYGYTF; DNA: TGTGCCACCCGGGCGCCAGCTAACTATGGCTACACCTTC
size: many; D: TRBD2; V: TRBV5-1; J: TRBJ2-5; CDR3: CASRLAGETQYF; DNA: TGTGCCAGTAGGCTAGCGGGAGAGACCCAGTACTTC
size: -; D: -; V: TRBV11-2; J: TRBJ1-2; CDR3: CASSLGLSGLFTPKDYGYTF; DNA: TGTGCCAGCAGCTTAGGCCTCTCGGGACTCTTCACCCCAAAGGACTATGGCTACACCTTC
size: few; D: -; V: TRBV5-1; J: TRBJ2-7; CDR3: CASQSGFPSSEQYF; DNA: TGCGCCAGCCAGTCGGGGTTCCCCTCCTCCGAGCAGTACTTC
size: many; D: TRBD1; V: TRBV27; J: TRBJ1-2; CDR3: CASSSYRGQGYTF; DNA: TGTGCCAGCAGTTCATATAGGGGGCAAGGCTACACCTTC
size: -; D: -; V: TRBV5-5; J: TRBJ2-5; CDR3: CASSFVAAQETQYF; DNA: TGTGCCAGCAGCTTCGTAGCGGCCCAAGAGACCCAGTACTTC
size: few; D: -; V: TRBV27; J: TRBJ2-1; CDR3: CASSKGDFLYNEQFF; DNA: TGTGCCAGCAGTAAGGGGGACTTTCTATACAATGAGCAGTTCTTC
size: many; D: -; V: TRBV12-3/TRBV12-4; J: TRBJ1-3; CDR3: CASSIRAWGTIYF; DNA: TGTGCCAGCAGTATAAGGGCCTGGGGCACCATATATTTT
size: few; D: -; V: TRBV10-3; J: TRBJ1-6; CDR3: CAISESRGAGNSPLHF; DNA: TGTGCCATCAGTGAGTCGCGGGGCGCGGGAAATTCACCCCTCCACTTT
size: -; D: -; V: TRBV11-2; J: TRBJ2-1; CDR3: CASSLDSQTESSYNEQFF; DNA: TGTGCCAGCAGCTTAGATTCACAGACAGAGAGCTCCTACAATGAGCAGTTCTTC
size: -; D: TRBD2; V: TRBV29-1; J: TRBJ2-7; CDR3: CSVERPAGGNSYEQYF; DNA: TGCAGCGTTGAGAGGCCAGCGGGAGGCAACTCCTACGAGCAGTACTTC
size: many; D: -; V: TRBV6-1; J: TRBJ2-7; CDR3: CARIDTGSEEQYF; DNA: TGTGCCAGGATAGATACAGGGTCGGAGGAGCAGTACTTC
size: few; D: -; V: TRBV9; J: TRBJ2-5; CDR3: CASSVAPGPGETQYF; DNA: TGTGCCAGCAGCGTAGCCCCCGGGCCGGGAGAGACCCAGTACTTC
size: -; D: TRBD2; V: TRBV7-2; J: TRBJ2-7; CDR3: CASSLGLAGVWYEQYF; DNA: TGTGCCAGCAGCTTAGGGCTAGCGGGAGTCTGGTACGAGCAGTACTTC
size: -; D: -; V: TRBV12-3/TRBV12-4; J: TRBJ2-7; CDR3: CASSFRIYEQYF; DNA: TGTGCCAGCAGTTTTAGGATCTACGAGCAGTACTTC
size: few; D: TRBD1; V: TRBV7-9; J: TRBJ2-3; CDR3: CASSLGWGQGSVFTQYF; DNA: TGTGCCAGCAGCTTAGGCTGGGGACAGGGATCTGTTTTTACGCAGTATTTT
size: -; D: TRBD1; V: TRBV29-1; J: TRBJ2-5; CDR3: CSAQTGVETQYF; DNA: TGCAGCGCTCAAACAGGGGTGGAGACCCAGTACTTC
size: -; D: -; V: TRBV24-1; J: TRBJ2-1; CDR3: CATSDPRPSYNGRNEQFF; DNA: TGTGCCACCAGTGATCCCCGCCCGTCCTATAATGGACGGAATGAGCAGTTCTTC
size: many; D: TRBD2; V: TRBV24-1; J: TRBJ2-1; CDR3: CATSRASGRGEQFF; DNA: TGTGCCACCAGCCGAGCTAGCGGGAGGGGTGAGCAGTTCTTC
size: few; D: -; V: TRBV5-1; J: TRBJ2-3; CDR3: CASSLVLGADTQYF; DNA: TGCGCCAGCAGCTTGGTATTAGGGGCAGATACGCAGTATTTT
size: few; D: -; V: TRBV29-1; J: TRBJ2-7; CDR3: CSAARGASEQYF; DNA: TGCAGCGCCGCGAGAGGGGCAAGCGAGCAGTACTTC
size: -; D: -; V: TRBV5-4; J: TRBJ2-2; CDR3: CASSSGQSRNTGELFF; DNA: TGTGCCAGCAGCTCCGGCCAAAGTCGGAACACCGGGGAGCTGTTTTTT
size: -; D: -; V: TRBV5-1; J: TRBJ2-3; CDR3: CASSRGGPRALSTDTQYF; DNA: TGCGCCAGCAGCCGGGGCGGTCCCAGGGCTCTTAGCACAGATACGCAGTATTTT
size: -; D: -; V: TRBV20-1; J: TRBJ1-1; CDR3: CSWGGFLTTEAFF; DNA: TGCAGTTGGGGGGGCTTCCTCACCACTGAAGCTTTCTTT
size: many; D: -; V: TRBV7-2; J: TRBJ1-3; CDR3: CASSPRRKSSGNTIYF; DNA: TGTGCCAGCAGCCCACGAAGGAAATCCTCTGGAAACACCATATATTTT
size: -; D: -; V: TRBV19; J: TRBJ2-1; CDR3: CASKAGGMRFNEQFF; DNA: TGTGCCAGTAAGGCTGGCGGGATGAGGTTCAATGAGCAGTTCTTC
size: few; D: -; V: TRBV20-1; J: TRBJ2-3; CDR3: CSARATPRLTDTQYF; DNA: TGCAGTGCTAGAGCCACCCCCCGTCTCACAGATACGCAGTATTTT
size: -; D: -; V: TRBV28; J: TRBJ2-2; CDR3: CASSFIQGRTGELFF; DNA: TGTGCCAGCAGTTTCATCCAGGGTCGGACCGGGGAGCTGTTTTTT
size: -; D: -; V: TRBV5-1; J: TRBJ2-2; CDR3: CASSLEALNTGELFF; DNA: TGCGCCAGCAGCTTGGAGGCCCTGAACACCGGGGAGCTGTTTTTT
size: few; D: TRBD2; V: TRBV7-6; J: TRBJ2-3; CDR3: CASSPKPTSGRWTDTQYF; DNA: TGTGCCAGCAGCCCTAAGCCTACTAGCGGGAGATGGACAGATACGCAGTATTTT
size: -; D: TRBD1; V: TRBV7-2; J: TRBJ2-5; CDR3: CASSKRGRQETQYF; DNA: TGTGCCAGCAGCAAAAGGGGGCGACAAGAGACCCAGTACTTC
size: -; D: -; V: TRBV24-1; J: TRBJ2-2; CDR3: CATSEPRNTGELFF; DNA: TGTGCCACCAGTGAACCCCGGAACACCGGGGAGCTGTTTTTT
size: few; D: -; V: TRBV5-1; J: TRBJ1-1; CDR3: CASSPRAATRNTEAFF; DNA: TGCGCCAGCAGCCCCCGAGCCGCTACACGGAACACTGAAGCTTTCTTT
size: many; D: -; V: TRBV6-2/TRBV6-3; J: TRBJ2-7; CDR3: CASSRGLGPYEQYF; DNA: TGTGCCAGCAGCCGAGGCCTGGGGCCCTACGAGCAGTACTTC
size: few; D: TRBD1; V: TRBV6-5; J: TRBJ1-1; CDR3: CASSYQQGTTEAFF; DNA: TGTGCCAGCAGTTATCAACAGGGGACCACTGAAGCTTTCTTT
size: many; D: -; V: TRBV11-2; J: TRBJ2-2; CDR3: CASSLGFGELFF; DNA: TGTGCCAGCAGCCTAGGATTCGGGGAGCTGTTTTTT
size: few; D: -; V: TRBV18; J: TRBJ2-6; CDR3: CASSPVTGSSGANVLTF; DNA: TGTGCCAGCTCACCAGTTACCGGGAGCTCTGGGGCCAACGTCCTGACTTTC
size: -; D: -; V: TRBV4-1; J: TRBJ2-2; CDR3: CASSRPQANTGELFF; DNA: TGCGCCAGCAGCCGACCTCAAGCGAACACCGGGGAGCTGTTTTTT
size: -; D: -; V: TRBV24-1; J: TRBJ2-7; CDR3: CATAASASYEQYF; DNA: TGTGCCACCGCGGCTAGCGCATCCTACGAGCAGTACTTC
size: many; D: -; V: TRBV23-1; J: TRBJ2-1; CDR3: CASSQSRIGGPYNEQFF; DNA: TGCGCCAGCAGTCAATCGAGGATCGGGGGACCTTACAATGAGCAGTTCTTC
size: -; D: -; V: TRBV28; J: TRBJ1-2; CDR3: CASGRLYGYTF; DNA: TGTGCCAGCGGGAGGTTATATGGCTACACCTTC
size: -; D: -; V: TRBV7-8; J: TRBJ1-6; CDR3: CASSLAWPQSPLHF; DNA: TGTGCCAGCAGCTTAGCGTGGCCCCAGTCGCCCCTCCACTTT
size: -; D: -; V: TRBV4-2; J: TRBJ2-5; CDR3: CASSQGMARTRGETQYF; DNA: TGTGCCAGCAGCCAAGGAATGGCCCGGACCAGGGGAGAGACCCAGTACTTC
size: few; D: -; V: TRBV21-1; J: TRBJ1-1; CDR3: CARPSLTGNTEAFF; DNA: TGTGCCAGGCCCTCCCTAACAGGGAACACTGAAGCTTTCTTT
size: few; D: -; V: TRBV7-9; J: TRBJ1-4; CDR3: CASSRTQTANEKLFF; DNA: TGTGCCAGCAGCAGGACCCAGACAGCTAATGAAAAACTGTTTTTT
size: -; D: -; V: TRBV24-1; J: TRBJ2-3; CDR3: CATSDWQGGDTQYF; DNA: TGTGCCACCAGTGATTGGCAGGGAGGAGATACGCAGTATTTT
size: many; D: -; V: TRBV29-1; J: TRBJ2-5; CDR3: CSALVAGHETQYF; DNA: TGCAGCGCCCTCGTTGCGGGGCATGAGACCCAGTACTTC
size: many; D: TRBD2; V: TRBV29-1; J: TRBJ2-7; CDR3: CSVTSGYEQYF; DNA: TGCAGCGTTACTAGCGGGTACGAGCAGTACTTC
size: few; D: TRBD1; V: TRBV6-5; J: TRBJ2-1; CDR3: CASSYSIRIAQGDEQFF; DNA: TGTGCCAGCAGTTACTCGATTCGGATAGCACAGGGGGATGAGCAGTTCTTC
size: -; D: -; V: TRBV7-2; J: TRBJ2-7; CDR3: CASSPSPGTPSYEQYF; DNA: TGTGCCAGCAGCCCCTCGCCAGGGACACCATCCTACGAGCAGTACTTC
size: few; D: -; V: TRBV3-1; J: TRBJ1-4; CDR3: CASSQDTRNEKLFF; DNA: TGTGCCAGCAGCCAAGATACCCGAAATGAAAAACTGTTTTTT
size: -; D: -; V: TRBV7-2; J: TRBJ1-1; CDR3: CASSFGVDEAFF; DNA: TGTGCCAGCAGCTTCGGCGTGGATGAAGCTTTCTTT